These 18 T cell receptor beta chains were all obtained from the same sample, sequenced in a study of blood T cell repertoires in COVID-19. Sequencing used immunoSEQ multiplex PCR; TCRdb keeps in-frame clones, though not all of them. The sample records some 78,000 clones, about nine tenths being singletons. The sequenced sample was peripheral blood. The receptors stem from a man aged 65 to 79 with active or convalescent COVID-19.

This chain links TRBV28 with TRBJ1-2; 7 nucleotides line up with TRBD1. Trimming took 6 bases from V and 2 from J; bases not matched to a gene: 9. CDR3 size: 15 residues. Germline CDR1 reads MDHEN; CDR2 reads SYDVKM. The DNA for the CDR3 is TGTGCCAGCAGCCTCGGGGGACAGTTAAACTATGGCTACACCTTC. It codes for CASSLGGQLNYGYTF.

This chain connects TRBV5-5 to TRBJ2-7, with a tentative D call TRBD1 (6 bases). The germline gives CDR1 SGHKS, CDR2 YYEKEE (reference sequence). CDR3 length: 16 residues. The germline V and J ends were trimmed by 4 bases and 3 bases, with 20 bases remaining between them. The CDR3 spells CASSEKTGPKGYEQYF. DNA for the CDR3: TGTGCCAGCAGCGAGAAAACAGGGCCCAAGGGCTACGAGCAGTACTTC.

V gene TRBV7-8 combines with J gene TRBJ2-7; D possibly corresponds to TRBD1 (5 bases). V dropped 1 base and J dropped 6 bases, with 10 bases sitting between them. CDR3 size: 13 residues. Per the germline V gene, CDR1 is SGHVS and CDR2 is FQNEAQ. The CDR3 region is CASSLGAGLEQYF. In nucleotides, the CDR3 is TGTGCCAGCAGCTTAGGGGCAGGGCTCGAGCAGTACTTC.

This chain uses TRBV30 with TRBJ1-6, with D tentatively TRBD1 (5 bases). Per germline, CDR1 GTSNPN and CDR2 SVGIG (reference sequence). The CDR3 contains 14 residues. Trimming left V 2 bases short and J 7 bases short, with 12 bases between. The CDR3 spells CAWSFSRGNSPLHF. CDR3 nucleotide sequence: TGTGCCTGGAGTTTCAGCCGGGGGAATTCACCCCTCCACTTT.

The genes are TRBV18 and TRBJ2-5; no clear D gene. Deletions cut 3 bases from V and 2 bases from J, with 7 bases between. Per the germline V gene, CDR1 is KGHSH and CDR2 is LQKENI. The CDR3 totals 13 residues. As DNA, the CDR3 is TGTGCCAGCTCACCTCTACAGCAAGAGACCCAGTACTTC. It specifies CASSPLQQETQYF.

J is TRBJ1-2 and V is TRBV19, with TRBD1 matching over 9 bases. CDR3 length: 17 residues. The germline V gene encodes CDR1 LNHDA and CDR2 SQIVND (reference sequence). Trimming removed 5 bases from V and 0 bases from J; junction bases left unmatched: 10. CDR3 region: CASSPDRGVISNYGYTF. Written as DNA, the CDR3 is TGTGCCAGTAGTCCGGACAGGGGAGTGATCTCTAACTATGGCTACACCTTC.

As for this clone: At one of its ends the junction is not consistent with the germline gene, which may arise from a read error. The chain's CDR3 is CASTLKDYGYTF. CDR3 DNA: TGTGCCAGCACCCTCAAGGACTACGGCTACACCTTC. The rearrangement uses TRBV27 and TRBJ1-2; D gene uncertain. CDR1 is MNHEY and CDR2 is SMNVEV in the germline V gene (reference sequence). The CDR3 is 12 residues long.

The V and J genes are TRBV10-3 and TRBJ2-5; D perhaps matches TRBD1 (5 bases). The germline CDR1 and CDR2 sequences are ENHRY and SYGVKD. The CDR3 consists of 13 residues. V dropped 5 bases and J dropped 2 bases, with 9 bases sitting between them. The CDR3 loop is CAISLGQQETQYF. CDR3 DNA sequence: TGTGCCATCAGTCTGGGGCAACAAGAGACCCAGTACTTC.

The rearrangement links TRBV2 to TRBJ1-6; TRBD1 matches at 8 bases. The junction had 6 bases not matched to a gene; V was cut back by 7 bases and J by 7 bases. The CDR3 runs to 14 residues. CDR1 and CDR2 (germline): SNHLY, FYNNEI. Here the CDR3 DNA reads TGTGCCAGCATCGTGACAGGGGCCAATTCACCCCTCCACTTT. The encoded protein is CASIVTGANSPLHF.

The chain employs TRBV5-1 and TRBJ1-1; D gene unclear. Trimming took 3 bases from V and 2 from J, leaving 20 bases between them. The CDR3 contains 17 residues. The germline V gene has CDR1 SGHRS and CDR2 YFSETQ. CDR3 sequence reads: CASSYGRYARQNTEAFF. The CDR3 nucleotides read TGCGCCAGCAGCTACGGGAGATACGCCCGACAAAACACTGAAGCTTTCTTT.

Here the CDR3 reads CASSYSVEFSGNTIYF. DNA for the CDR3: TGTGCCAGCAGTTACTCCGTCGAGTTTTCTGGAAACACCATATATTTT. J is TRBJ1-3 and V is TRBV6-5; D remains ambiguous. Trimming cost V 0 bases and J 1 base, with 10 bases left between them. The CDR3 length is 16 residues. Germline CDR1 MNHEY, CDR2 SVGAGI.

The chain recombines TRBV25-1 with TRBJ2-2, with a possible D match to TRBD1 (5 bases). V lost 1 base to trimming and J lost 5 bases, with 11 bases between them. This CDR3 is built from 15 residues. CDR1 is MGHDK and CDR2 is SYGVNS in the germline V gene. CDR3 nucleotides: TGTGCCAGCAGTGAATCAGGGTTTAGTACCGGGGAGCTGTTTTTT. It yields the protein CASSESGFSTGELFF.

V usage is TRBV9 and J usage is TRBJ1-5, with 8 bases lining up with TRBD1. The CDR3 spans 15 residues. Germline CDR1 and CDR2: SGDLS and YYNGEE. Trimming took 3 bases from V and 4 from J; bases not matched to a gene: 6. CDR3 bases: TGTGCCAGCAGCGGCCGGGACAGGCCTAATCAGCCCCAGCATTTT. It codes for CASSGRDRPNQPQHF.

The chain is built from TRBV12-3 or TRBV12-4 and TRBJ1-1; 12 nucleotides line up with TRBD1. CDR3 length equals 13 residues. The V segment lost 4 bases and the J segment 8 bases; nucleotides outside the gene matches: 2. The CDR3 DNA is TGTGCCAGCAGTTGGGACAGGGGGCTGGAAGCTTTCTTT. Translation gives CASSWDRGLEAFF.

This chain uses TRBV2 with TRBJ1-4; 10 positions match TRBD1. The V gene's germline CDR1 is SNHLY and CDR2 FYNNEI. The CDR3 totals 15 residues. V dropped 1 base and J dropped 7; count of bases not matched to a gene: 3. CDR3 bases: TGTGCCAGCAGTGAAGTGGGACAGGGGTTTGAAAAACTGTTTTTT. This encodes CASSEVGQGFEKLFF.

V and J are TRBV5-6 and TRBJ2-3, with D possibly being TRBD2 (5 bases). The V gene lost 4 bases and the J gene lost 1 base, with 16 bases spanning the gap. The germline CDR1 and CDR2 sequences are SGHDT and YYEEEE. This CDR3 spans 16 amino acids. The CDR3 DNA follows: TGTGCCAGCAGCCCTGGACTGCCGGAGGGCACAGATACGCAGTATTTT. Its translation is CASSPGLPEGTDTQYF.

The V gene is TRBV19, the J gene TRBJ2-7, with 11 bases that match TRBD1. The germline V gene encodes CDR1 LNHDA and CDR2 SQIVND (reference sequence). The CDR3 consists of 15 residues. V trimming: 3 bases; J trimming: 2 bases; junction bases outside the gene matches: 3. The CDR3 nucleotides read TGTGCCAGTAGTATTCCGGGACAGGGGGCCTACGAGCAGTACTTC. Amino acid sequence: CASSIPGQGAYEQYF.

This chain connects TRBV10-3 to TRBJ2-1; 12 bases match TRBD2. V lost 0 bases and J lost 0; bases outside the gene matches: 18. CDR1 ENHRY and CDR2 SYGVKD come from the germline V gene. The CDR3 is made up of 23 amino acids. Written as DNA, the CDR3 is TGTGCCATCAGTGAGTCGAGGCTAGCGGGGGGGCTAAAGTCCTTGAGCTCCTACAATGAGCAGTTCTTC. It yields the protein CAISESRLAGGLKSLSSYNEQFF.